Below are 16 T cell receptor beta chains sequenced from a single sample in a study of T-cell memory formation after mild COVID-19. Via MiXCR, TCRdb re-called the 5' RACE reads, giving one row per CDR3 protein. Altogether some 40,000 distinct CDR3 sequences are present, about 7.1% being singletons, with the ten largest covering approximately 1.5%. Sequenced material: PBMCs or a T cell subset sorted from them (not recorded which). All receptors derive from a man aged 18 to 30 who had mild COVID-19 (a few samples of this study predate the infection). Cell type and time point are not known.

This clonotype was counted many times. The genes are TRBV5-1 and TRBJ2-7; 8 bases are a match to TRBD1. The CDR3 is 14 residues long. Per the germline V gene, CDR1 is SGHRS and CDR2 is YFSETQ. With 3 bases clipped from V and 7 bases from J, the junction kept 9 bases outside the gene matches. In DNA, the CDR3 is TGCGCCAGCAGCTCACCCGGACAGGGCAGGGAGCAGTACTTC. The encoded protein is CASSSPGQGREQYF.

Relative to its sample, this clonotype is medium-sized (0.01 to 0.1%). Here the CDR3 reads CASSLGTPEGGYTF. In DNA form, the CDR3 reads TGCGCCAGCAGCTTGGGGACCCCCGAGGGGGGCTACACCTTC. The V call is TRBV5-1, the J call TRBJ1-2, with D perhaps TRBD1 (5 bases). V was trimmed by 0 bases and J by 8 bases, leaving 14 bases between them. The CDR3 is 14 residues long. Per the germline V gene, CDR1 is SGHRS and CDR2 is YFSETQ.

This sequence joins TRBV12-3 or TRBV12-4 and TRBJ2-2; D call uncertain. The CDR3 loop spans 13 amino acids. Between the trimmed V and J ends, which lost 6 bases and 6 bases, there was a span of 11 bases. The CDR3 nucleotides are TGTGCCAGCAGGCCCCAGAGTGCCGGGGAGCTGTTTTTT. It translates to CASRPQSAGELFF.

This clonotype was seen a handful of times. The V and J genes are TRBV4-1 and TRBJ1-1; no reliable D call. The V end was cut by 4 bases, the J end by 0 bases, with 9 bases between. CDR1 is MGHRA and CDR2 is YSYEKL in the germline V gene. This CDR3 contains 14 residues. CDR3 coding DNA: TGCGCCAGCAGCCCCATTGGGGTGAACACTGAAGCTTTCTTT. It encodes CASSPIGVNTEAFF.

In this sample, this clonotype turned up a few times. V and J are TRBV5-1 and TRBJ2-7; TRBD1 agrees at 8 bases. CDR3 length: 15 amino acids. With V trimmed by 4 bases and J by 3 bases, 9 bases remained unmatched. The V gene's germline CDR1 is SGHRS and CDR2 YFSETQ. CDR3 DNA sequence: TGCGCCAGCAGCCAGCAGACAGGGGCCATCTACGAGCAGTACTTC. Encoded protein: CASSQQTGAIYEQYF.

This clonotype was seen only a few times. The chain links TRBV20-1 to TRBJ1-5; D uncertain. CDR1 and CDR2 from the germline V gene are DFQATT and SNEGSKA (reference sequence). Trimming removed 6 bases at V and 9 bases at J, with 15 bases between. The CDR3 covers 12 residues. CDR3 protein: CSARPGDRPQHF. The CDR3 region has the DNA TGCAGTGCCCGGCCAGGTGATCGGCCCCAGCATTTT.

The rearrangement uses TRBV6-5 and TRBJ1-1; D is perhaps TRBD1 (5 bases). The CDR3 runs 18 residues. CDR1 MNHEY and CDR2 SVGAGI come from the germline V gene. The V gene lost 0 bases and the J gene lost 0 bases, with 17 bases spanning the gap. CDR3 region: CASSYSILSGIMNTEAFF. The DNA of the CDR3 is TGTGCCAGCAGTTACTCGATACTGTCAGGGATCATGAACACTGAAGCTTTCTTT.

The chain employs TRBV12-3 or TRBV12-4 and TRBJ1-1; D is unresolved. The CDR3 is 12 residues long. Trimming left V 2 bases short and J 11 bases short, with 12 bases between. CDR3 sequence: CASSLREGSAFF. The CDR3 nucleotides are TGTGCCAGCAGTTTAAGGGAGGGTTCGGCTTTCTTT.

This clonotype has a handful of counts. The V call is TRBV20-1, the J call TRBJ2-5, with D perhaps matching TRBD1 (5 bases). Germline CDR1 reads DFQATT; CDR2 reads SNEGSKA (reference sequence). Deletions cut 3 bases from V and 5 bases from J, with 13 bases between. This CDR3 is 13 amino acids long. CDR3 sequence reads: CSASRQSAETQYF. In nucleotides, the CDR3 is TGCAGTGCTAGTCGACAGTCCGCGGAGACCCAGTACTTC.

This clonotype came up many times. CDR3 coding DNA: TGTGCCAGCAGCTTATGGTCCCGGTCGGGGATCTACAATGAGCAGTTCTTC. Amino acid sequence: CASSLWSRSGIYNEQFF. J is TRBJ2-1 and V is TRBV7-9; a possible D gene is TRBD2 (5 bases). This CDR3 has 17 amino acids. The germline V and J ends were trimmed by 2 bases and 3 bases, with 17 bases remaining between them. CDR1 is SEHNR, CDR2 FQNEAQ, per germline (reference sequence).

This clonotype was recorded a few times. V gene TRBV7-8 combines with J gene TRBJ2-2; possibly TRBD2 for D (6 bases). V was pared by 5 bases and J by 6 bases, with 19 bases between. CDR3 length: 16 residues. Germline CDR1 reads SGHVS; CDR2 reads FQNEAQ. In DNA form, the CDR3 reads TGTGCCAGCAGCCCGTCCTCGGGCGGAGGGCCCGGGGAGCTGTTTTTT. Translation gives CASSPSSGGGPGELFF.

The table lists this clonotype with many counts. The chain carries TRBV15 and TRBJ2-7; D may be TRBD1 (5 bases). This CDR3 has 16 residues. V was clipped by 3 bases and J by 3 bases, with 18 bases between them. Per germline, CDR1 LNHNV and CDR2 YYDKDF (reference sequence). The CDR3, as DNA: TGTGCCACCAGCAGTCTGAGAAGGGGTCCCATCTACGAGCAGTACTTC. Its protein product is CATSSLRRGPIYEQYF.

The genes are TRBV4-1 and TRBJ2-3; no clear D. V lost 0 bases to trimming and J lost 0 bases, with 10 bases between them. This CDR3 region has 16 residues. The germline gives CDR1 MGHRA, CDR2 YSYEKL. As DNA, the CDR3 is TGCGCCAGCAGCCAAGAGTCCAGCCCTAGCACAGATACGCAGTATTTT. Amino acid sequence: CASSQESSPSTDTQYF.

The chain recombines TRBV6-2 or TRBV6-3 with TRBJ1-1; TRBD1 aligns across 8 bases. CDR3 length: 13 residues. J gave up 4 bases and V 6 bases, and 4 bases lay outside the gene matches. Germline V gene lookup returns CDR1 MNHEY and CDR2 SVGEGT. The CDR3 region has the DNA TGTGCCAGCAGGGCGACAGGGGCCACTGAAGCTTTCTTT. This sequence encodes CASRATGATEAFF.

This clonotype was recorded many times. The genes are TRBV5-1 and TRBJ2-6; unclear D gene. This CDR3 contains 16 residues. Trimming took off 4 bases at V and 0 bases at J, with 11 bases between the two ends. Germline CDR1 SGHRS, CDR2 YFSETQ. The CDR3 DNA is TGCGCCAGCAGCCCCCGTGGGGACTCTGGGGCCAACGTCCTGACTTTC. It is translated as CASSPRGDSGANVLTF. The variable domain in full, with the rest retrieved from reference TRBV5-1 and TRBJ2-6, is KAGVTQTPRYLIKTRGQQVTLSCSPISGHRSVSWYQQTPGQGLQFLFEYFSETQRNKGNFPGRFSGRQFSNSRSEMNVSTLELGDSALYLCASSPRGDSGANVLTFGAGSRLTVL.

This clonotype was counted a few times. The V call is TRBV12-3 or TRBV12-4, the J call TRBJ2-3; 16 nucleotides match TRBD2. The junction had 8 bases not matched to a gene; V was cut back by 5 bases and J by 6 bases. The CDR3 totals 17 residues. Here the CDR3 DNA reads TGTGCCAGCAGTAGGCCGGGACTAGCGGGGGGGCGGGATACGCAGTATTTT. It yields the protein CASSRPGLAGGRDTQYF.